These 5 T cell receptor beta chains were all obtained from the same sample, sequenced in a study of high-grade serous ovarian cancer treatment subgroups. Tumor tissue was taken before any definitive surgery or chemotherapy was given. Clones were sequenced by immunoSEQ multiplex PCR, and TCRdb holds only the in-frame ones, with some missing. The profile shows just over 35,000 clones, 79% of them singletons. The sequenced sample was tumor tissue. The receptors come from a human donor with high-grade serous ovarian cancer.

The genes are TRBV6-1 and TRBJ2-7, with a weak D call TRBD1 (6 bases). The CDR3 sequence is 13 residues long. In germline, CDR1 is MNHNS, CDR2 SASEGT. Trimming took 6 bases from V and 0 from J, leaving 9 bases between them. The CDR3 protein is CASSPDSSYEQYF. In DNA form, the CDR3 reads TGTGCCAGCAGCCCGGACAGCTCCTACGAGCAGTACTTC.

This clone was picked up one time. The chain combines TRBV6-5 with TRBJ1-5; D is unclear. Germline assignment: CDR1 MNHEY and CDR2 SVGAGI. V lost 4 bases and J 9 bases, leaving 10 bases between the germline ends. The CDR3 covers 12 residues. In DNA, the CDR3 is TGTGCCAGCAGTTCCGCCCGAGCGCCCCAGCATTTT. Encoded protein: CASSSARAPQHF.

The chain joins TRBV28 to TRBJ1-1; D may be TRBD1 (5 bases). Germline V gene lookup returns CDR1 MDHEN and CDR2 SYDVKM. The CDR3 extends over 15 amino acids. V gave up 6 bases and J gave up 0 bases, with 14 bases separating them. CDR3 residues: CASSSVGGVNTEAFF. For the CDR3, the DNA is TGTGCCAGCAGCTCAGTGGGAGGGGTGAACACTGAAGCTTTCTTT. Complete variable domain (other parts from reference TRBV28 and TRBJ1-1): DVKVTQSSRYLVKRTGEKVFLECVQDMDHENMFWYRQDPGLGLRLIYFSYDVKMKEKGDIPEGYSVSREKKERFSLILESASTNQTSMYLCASSSVGGVNTEAFFGQGTRLTVV.

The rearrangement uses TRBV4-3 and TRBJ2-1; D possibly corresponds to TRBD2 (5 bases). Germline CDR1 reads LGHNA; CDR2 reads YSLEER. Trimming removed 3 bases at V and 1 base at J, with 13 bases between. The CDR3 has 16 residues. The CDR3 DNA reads TGCGCCAGCAGCCACCGAGCGGCGGCTTCCTACAATGAGCAGTTCTTC. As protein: CASSHRAAASYNEQFF.

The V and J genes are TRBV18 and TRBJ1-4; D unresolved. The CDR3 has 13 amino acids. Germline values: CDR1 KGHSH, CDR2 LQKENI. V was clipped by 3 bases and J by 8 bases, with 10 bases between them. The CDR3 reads CASSPASLEKLFF. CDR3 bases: TGTGCCAGCTCACCTGCCAGCTTGGAAAAACTGTTTTTT.